This T cell receptor (beta chain) was observed in a study of vaccination and CD4 T cells after COVID-19. Study in general: Either a CEFX pool, an HIV-1 Nef pool, or no peptide was added to control cultures. Regarding the study as a whole: In convalescent patients, 304 of 307 vaccine-specific clones were mono-reactive for SARS-CoV-2 spike.

Sequenced with the Oncomine TCR Beta short-read assay was DNA taken from cultured CD4+ T cells. Cultured CD4+ T cells were the source of extracted genomic DNA. TCRdb re-analysed the PCR reads in MiXCR, keeping a single row per CDR3 protein. The table records about 17,000 distinct CDR3 sequences, more than 45% of them present only once. Of note for this clonotype: What it binds is not known.

The time point here: late sampling 161 to 241 days after vaccination in a few convalescent patients. Sample treatment: approximately 9-day PBMC culture with coronavirus spike peptide pools or control peptides (ViraFEST assay). V lost 3 bases, J lost 0 bases, and 5 bases stayed unmatched. The CDR3 runs to 16 residues. Germline loops: CDR1 DFQATT, CDR2 SNEGSKA (reference sequence). This TCR came from a human donor who had recovered from COVID-19. This chain joins TRBV20-1 and TRBJ2-5, with TRBD2 matching over 12 bases. The sequencing used CD4+ T cells from blood, cultured in vitro, collected about 7 months after SARS-CoV-2 vaccination. Written as DNA, the CDR3 is TGCAGTGCTAGTGGAGGACTAGCGGGGAACCAAGAGACCCAGTACTTC. This sequence encodes CSASGGLAGNQETQYF.